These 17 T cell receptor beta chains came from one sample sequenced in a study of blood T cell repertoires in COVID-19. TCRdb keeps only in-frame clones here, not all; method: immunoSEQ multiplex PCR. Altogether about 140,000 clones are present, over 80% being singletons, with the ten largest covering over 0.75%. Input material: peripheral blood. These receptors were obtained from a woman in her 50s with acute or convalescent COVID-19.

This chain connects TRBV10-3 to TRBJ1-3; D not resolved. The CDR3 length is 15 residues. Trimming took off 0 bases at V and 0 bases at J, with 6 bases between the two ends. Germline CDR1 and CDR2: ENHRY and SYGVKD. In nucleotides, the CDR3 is TGTGCCATCAGTGAGTCGCTGAGCTCTGGAAACACCATATATTTT. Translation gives CAISESLSSGNTIYF.

DNA for the CDR3: TGTGCCAGCATCCATCCTATCCAGGGGAATGAGCAGTTCTTC. Its translation: CASIHPIQGNEQFF. The rearrangement joins TRBV11-1 to TRBJ2-1; maybe TRBD1 (6 bases). The CDR3 is made up of 14 amino acids. V was cut by 7 bases and J by 7 bases, with 17 bases left in between. CDR1 is SGHAT and CDR2 is FQDESV in the germline V gene (reference sequence). The full variable domain, with the rest looked up from reference TRBV11-1 and TRBJ2-1, is EAEVAQSPRYKITEKSQAVAFWCDPISGHATLYWYRQILGQGPELLVQFQDESVVDDSQLPKDRFSAERLKGVDSTLKIQPAELGDSAMYLCASIHPIQGNEQFFGPGTRLTVL.

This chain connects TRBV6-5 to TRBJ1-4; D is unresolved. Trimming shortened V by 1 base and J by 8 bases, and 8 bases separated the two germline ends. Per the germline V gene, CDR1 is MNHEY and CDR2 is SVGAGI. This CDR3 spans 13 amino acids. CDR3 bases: TGTGCCAGCAGTTACTTTGGGGAGGAAAAACTGTTTTTT. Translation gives CASSYFGEEKLFF.

CDR3 loop: CASSEEGFNSNQPQHF. As DNA, the CDR3 is TGTGCCAGCAGTGAAGAGGGGTTTAATAGCAATCAGCCCCAGCATTTT. The rearrangement uses TRBV6-1 and TRBJ1-5; possible D gene TRBD1, 5 bases. This CDR3 is built from 16 residues. Trimming shortened V by 1 base and J by 0 bases, and 10 bases separated the two germline ends. CDR1 MNHNS and CDR2 SASEGT come from the germline V gene.

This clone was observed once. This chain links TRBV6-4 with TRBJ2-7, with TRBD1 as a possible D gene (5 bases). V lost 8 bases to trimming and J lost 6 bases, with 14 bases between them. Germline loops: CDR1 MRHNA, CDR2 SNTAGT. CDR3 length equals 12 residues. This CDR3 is CASGRRVGEQYF. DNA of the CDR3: TGTGCCAGCGGCCGCAGGGTAGGCGAGCAGTACTTC.

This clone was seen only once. DNA for the CDR3: TGTGCCAGCAGGCTGACAGGAACTAACTATGGCTACACCTTC. The encoded protein is CASRLTGTNYGYTF. V is TRBV9 and J is TRBJ1-2, with a tentative D call TRBD1 (6 bases). The CDR3 spans 14 residues. The V and J ends lost 5 bases and 0 bases respectively, with 11 bases between them. The germline V gene encodes CDR1 SGDLS and CDR2 YYNGEE.

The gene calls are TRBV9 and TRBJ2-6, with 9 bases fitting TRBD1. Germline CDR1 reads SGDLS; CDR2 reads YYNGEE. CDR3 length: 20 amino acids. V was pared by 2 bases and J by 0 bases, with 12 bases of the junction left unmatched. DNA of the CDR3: TGTGCCAGCAGCGTGAGGGTCGGGACAGGGTTTCTCTCTGGGGCCAACGTCCTGACTTTC. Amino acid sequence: CASSVRVGTGFLSGANVLTF.

The CDR3 bases are TGCAGCGTTGTAAGGGACTCCACAGATACGCAGTATTTT. This encodes CSVVRDSTDTQYF. The chain is built from TRBV29-1 and TRBJ2-3; tentative D call: TRBD2 (6 bases). Per the germline V gene, CDR1 is SQVTM and CDR2 is ANQGSEA. This CDR3 has 13 residues. Deletions cut 4 bases from V and 2 bases from J, with 10 bases between.

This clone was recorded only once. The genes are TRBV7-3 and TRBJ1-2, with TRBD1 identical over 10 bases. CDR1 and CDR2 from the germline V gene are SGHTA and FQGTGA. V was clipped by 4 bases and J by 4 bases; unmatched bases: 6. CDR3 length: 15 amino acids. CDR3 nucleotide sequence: TGTGCCAGCAGCTCTCGACAGGGGGCGATCTATGGCTACACCTTC. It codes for CASSSRQGAIYGYTF.

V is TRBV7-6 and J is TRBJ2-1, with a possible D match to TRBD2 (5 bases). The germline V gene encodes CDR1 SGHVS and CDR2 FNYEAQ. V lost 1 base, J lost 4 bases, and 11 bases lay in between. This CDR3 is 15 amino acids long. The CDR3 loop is CASSLEATRYNEQFF. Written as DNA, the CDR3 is TGTGCCAGCAGCTTAGAAGCCACTAGATACAATGAGCAGTTCTTC.

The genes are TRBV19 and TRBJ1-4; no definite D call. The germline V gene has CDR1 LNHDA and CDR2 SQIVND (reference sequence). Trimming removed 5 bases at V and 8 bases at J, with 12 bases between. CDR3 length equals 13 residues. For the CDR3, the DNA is TGTGCCAGTAGTGCGGCCGGTGGGGAAAAACTGTTTTTT. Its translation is CASSAAGGEKLFF.

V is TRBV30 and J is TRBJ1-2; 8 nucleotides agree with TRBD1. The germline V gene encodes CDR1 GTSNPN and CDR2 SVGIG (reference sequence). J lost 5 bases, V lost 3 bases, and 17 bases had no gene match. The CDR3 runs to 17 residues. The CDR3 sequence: CAWSVGYYTGGRYGYTF. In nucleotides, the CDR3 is TGTGCCTGGAGCGTTGGCTATTATACAGGGGGTCGGTATGGCTACACCTTC. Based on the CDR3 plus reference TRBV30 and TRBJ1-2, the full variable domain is SQTIHQWPATLVQPVGSPLSLECTVEGTSNPNLYWYRQAAGRGLQLLFYSVGIGQISSEVPQNLSASRPQDRQFILSSKKLLLSDSGFYLCAWSVGYYTGGRYGYTFGSGTRLTVV.

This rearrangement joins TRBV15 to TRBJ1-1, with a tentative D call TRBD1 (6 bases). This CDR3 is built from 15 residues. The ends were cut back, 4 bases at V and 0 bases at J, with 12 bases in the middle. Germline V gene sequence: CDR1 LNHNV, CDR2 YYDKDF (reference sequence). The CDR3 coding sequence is TGTGCCACCAGCACCAAAACAGGGCTGAACACTGAAGCTTTCTTT. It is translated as CATSTKTGLNTEAFF.

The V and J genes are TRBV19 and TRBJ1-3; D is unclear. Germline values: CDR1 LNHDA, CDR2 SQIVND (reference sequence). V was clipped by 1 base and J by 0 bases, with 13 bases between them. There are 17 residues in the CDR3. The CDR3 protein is CASSIGPAATSGNTIYF. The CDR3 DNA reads TGTGCCAGTAGTATAGGTCCGGCGGCGACCTCTGGAAACACCATATATTTT.

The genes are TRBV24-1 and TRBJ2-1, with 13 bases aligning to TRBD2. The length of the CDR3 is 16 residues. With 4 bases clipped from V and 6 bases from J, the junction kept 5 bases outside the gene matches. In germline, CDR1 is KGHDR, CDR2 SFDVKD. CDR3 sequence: CATSELAGGPFNEQFF. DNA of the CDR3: TGTGCCACCAGTGAACTAGCGGGAGGGCCGTTCAATGAGCAGTTCTTC.

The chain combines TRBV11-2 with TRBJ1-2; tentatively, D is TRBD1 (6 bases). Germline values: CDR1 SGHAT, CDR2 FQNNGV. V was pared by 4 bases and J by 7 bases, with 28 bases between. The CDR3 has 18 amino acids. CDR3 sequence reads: CASSYFLFSRGEEGGYTF. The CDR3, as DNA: TGTGCCAGCAGCTATTTCCTCTTTTCCAGGGGTGAAGAGGGTGGCTACACCTTC.

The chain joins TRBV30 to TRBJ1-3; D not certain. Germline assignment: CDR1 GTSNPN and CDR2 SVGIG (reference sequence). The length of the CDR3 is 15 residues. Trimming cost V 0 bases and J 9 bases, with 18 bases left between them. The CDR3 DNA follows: TGTGCCTGGAGTGTGAACGGCCCTCGGGGTGGCACCATATATTTT. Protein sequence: CAWSVNGPRGGTIYF.